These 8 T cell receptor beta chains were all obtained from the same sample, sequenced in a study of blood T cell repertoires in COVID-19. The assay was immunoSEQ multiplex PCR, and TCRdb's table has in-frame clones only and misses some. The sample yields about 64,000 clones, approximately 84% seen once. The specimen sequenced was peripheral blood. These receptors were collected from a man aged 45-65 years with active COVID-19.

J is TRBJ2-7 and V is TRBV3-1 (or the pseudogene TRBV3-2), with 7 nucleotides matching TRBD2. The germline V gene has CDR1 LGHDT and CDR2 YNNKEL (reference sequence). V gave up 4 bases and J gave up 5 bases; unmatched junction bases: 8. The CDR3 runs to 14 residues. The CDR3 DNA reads TGTGCCAGCAGCCCCCGCGGGAGTCTCGACGAGCAGTACTTC. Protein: CASSPRGSLDEQYF.

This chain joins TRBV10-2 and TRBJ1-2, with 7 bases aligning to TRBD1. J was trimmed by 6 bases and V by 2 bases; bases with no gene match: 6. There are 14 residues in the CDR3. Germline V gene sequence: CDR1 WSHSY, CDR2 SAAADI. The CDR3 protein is CASSERGRLDGYTF. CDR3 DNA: TGCGCCAGCAGTGAGAGGGGGCGCCTCGATGGCTACACCTTC.

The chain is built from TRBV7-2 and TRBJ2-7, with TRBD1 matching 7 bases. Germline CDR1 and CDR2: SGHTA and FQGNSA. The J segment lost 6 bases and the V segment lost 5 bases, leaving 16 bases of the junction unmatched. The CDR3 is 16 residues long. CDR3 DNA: TGTGCCAGCAGCCTTTTCGCCGGGACAGAAAGTGGCGAGCAGTACTTC. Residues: CASSLFAGTESGEQYF.

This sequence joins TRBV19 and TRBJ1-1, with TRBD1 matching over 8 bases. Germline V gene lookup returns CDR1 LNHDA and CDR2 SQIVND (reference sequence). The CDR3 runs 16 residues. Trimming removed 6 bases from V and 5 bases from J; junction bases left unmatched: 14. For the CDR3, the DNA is TGTGCCAGTAGCCCTCGAGGACAGGGCGGTAGAACTGAAGCTTTCTTT. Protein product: CASSPRGQGGRTEAFF.

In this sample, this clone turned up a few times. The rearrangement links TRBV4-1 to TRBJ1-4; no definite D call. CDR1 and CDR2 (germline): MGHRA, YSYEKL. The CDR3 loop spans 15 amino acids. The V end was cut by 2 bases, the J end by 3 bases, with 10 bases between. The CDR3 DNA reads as TGCGCCAGCAGCCAAAACCCCACTTCTAATGAAAAACTGTTTTTT. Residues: CASSQNPTSNEKLFF.

The CDR3 nucleotides are TGCAGCGTACGGACAGGGACGAGCACAGATACGCAGTATTTT. It translates to CSVRTGTSTDTQYF. V and J are TRBV29-1 and TRBJ2-3, with TRBD1 matching over 8 bases. CDR1 SQVTM and CDR2 ANQGSEA come from the germline V gene. Trimming at V came to 6 bases and at J to 0 bases, leaving 5 bases not matched to a gene. This CDR3 has 14 amino acids.

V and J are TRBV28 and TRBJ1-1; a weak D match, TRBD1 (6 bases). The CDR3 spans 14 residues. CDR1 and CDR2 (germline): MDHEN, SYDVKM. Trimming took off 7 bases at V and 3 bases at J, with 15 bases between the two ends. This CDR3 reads CASTRGGADTEAFF. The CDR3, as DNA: TGTGCCAGCACCCGGGGGGGGGCGGACACTGAAGCTTTCTTT.

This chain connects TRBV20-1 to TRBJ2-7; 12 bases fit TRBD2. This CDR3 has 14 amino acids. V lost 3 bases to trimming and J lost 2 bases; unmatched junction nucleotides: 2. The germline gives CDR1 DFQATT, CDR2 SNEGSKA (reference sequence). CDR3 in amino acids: CSASRLAGAYEQYF. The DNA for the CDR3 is TGCAGTGCTAGTCGACTAGCGGGGGCCTACGAGCAGTACTTC.